The 4 T cell receptor beta chains below all came from one sample that was sequenced in a study of regulatory dendritic cells for organ transplantation. Their specific antigens are unknown. Sorted subsets were CFSE-labeled and cultured approximately 5 days with allogeneic dendritic cells. The data were produced by immunoSEQ multiplex PCR, yet TCRdb's version contains in-frame clones alone and is incomplete. The data contain about 10,000 clones, roughly 65% of them singletons. Sequenced material: naive CD4+ T cells from blood cultured with dendritic cells. As for subset: CD45RA+ naive T cells. These TCRs come from a human donor in good health.

The chain recombines TRBV18 with TRBJ2-1, with 12 bases identical to TRBD2. This CDR3 has 17 residues. Germline values: CDR1 KGHSH, CDR2 LQKENI. Germline trimming cut 4 bases from V and 10 bases from J; bases unmatched to any gene: 14. Here the CDR3 DNA reads TGTGCCAGCTCACACCTTACTAGCGGGGGGCCCTTAGTCGAGCAGTTCTTC. It translates to CASSHLTSGGPLVEQFF.

The genes are TRBV29-1 and TRBJ2-5; D possibly corresponds to TRBD1 (6 bases). CDR1 and CDR2 from the germline V gene are SQVTM and ANQGSEA. The CDR3 is 13 amino acids. V lost 6 bases and J lost 5, with 16 bases in between. The CDR3 region has the DNA TGCAGCGTGAAAAACAGGGTGGAGGAGACCCAGTACTTC. Translation: CSVKNRVEETQYF. Supplemented by reference TRBV29-1 and TRBJ2-5, the full variable domain reads SAVISQKPSRDICQRGTSLTIQCQVDSQVTMMFWYRQQPGQSLTLIATANQGSEATYESGFVIDKFPISRPNLTFSTLTVSNMSPEDSSIYLCSVKNRVEETQYFGPGTRLLVL.

J is TRBJ1-3 and V is TRBV7-3, with TRBD1 as a possible D gene (6 bases). V lost 4 bases to trimming and J lost 2 bases, with 12 bases between them. Germline V gives CDR1 SGHTA, CDR2 FQGTGA. The CDR3 runs to 15 residues. The CDR3 loop is CASSYSGAPGNTIYF. The CDR3 DNA reads TGTGCCAGCAGCTATTCAGGGGCGCCTGGAAACACCATATATTTT.

There are a few counts of this clone. The chain combines TRBV18 with TRBJ1-2; 8 bases are a match to TRBD1. The junction had 3 bases not matched to a gene; V was cut back by 4 bases and J by 2 bases. Germline V CDR1 and CDR2: KGHSH, LQKENI. The CDR3 spans 14 residues. CDR3 sequence (DNA): TGTGCCAGCTCACGACAGGGGTCGAACTATGGCTACACCTTC. Residues: CASSRQGSNYGYTF. Together with reference TRBV18 and TRBJ1-2, the CDR3 gives the full variable domain: NAGVMQNPRHLVRRRGQEARLRCSPMKGHSHVYWYRQLPEEGLKFMVYLQKENIIDESGMPKERFSAEFPKEGPSILRIQQVVRGDSAAYFCASSRQGSNYGYTFGSGTRLTVV.